This TCR beta chain originates from a study of blood T cells in healthy people across ages. The J segment lost 0 bases and the V segment lost 5 bases, leaving 6 bases of the junction unmatched. The CDR3 totals 16 residues. CDR1 is SGHTA and CDR2 is FQGTGA in the germline V gene. Through a sample-barcoded 5' primer and a J-beta primer mix, a second PCR was run for 7 to 11 cycles. One entry per CDR3 protein, called by TCRdb with MiXCR from the 5' RACE reads. This table has over 300,000 distinct CDR3 sequences, 45% to 60% appearing once. Material: blood. The TCR sequence derives from a man in his sixties in good health. V usage is TRBV7-3 and J usage is TRBJ2-4; TRBD1 aligns across 8 bases. The CDR3 DNA reads TGTGCCAGCAGCGAGACCGGGACAGGAGCCAAAAACATTCAGTACTTC. The encoded protein is CASSETGTGAKNIQYF.